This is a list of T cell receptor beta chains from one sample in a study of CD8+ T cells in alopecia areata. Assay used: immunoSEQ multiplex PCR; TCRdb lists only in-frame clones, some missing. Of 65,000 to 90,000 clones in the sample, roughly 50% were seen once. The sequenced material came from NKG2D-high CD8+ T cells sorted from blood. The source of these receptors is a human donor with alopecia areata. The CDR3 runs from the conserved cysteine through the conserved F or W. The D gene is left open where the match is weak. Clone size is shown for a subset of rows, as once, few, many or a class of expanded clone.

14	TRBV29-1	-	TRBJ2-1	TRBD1	CSVEPGQGHNEQFF	TGCAGCGTTGAACCGGGACAGGGACACAATGAGCAGTTCTTC
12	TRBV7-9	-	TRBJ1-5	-	CASSPGSQPQHF	TGTGCCAGCAGCCCAGGGAGTCAGCCCCAGCATTTT
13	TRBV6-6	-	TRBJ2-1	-	CASTYWGDGEQFF	TGTGCCAGCACCTACTGGGGAGACGGTGAGCAGTTCTTC
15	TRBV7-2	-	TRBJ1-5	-	CASSLRGGVNQPQHF	TGTGCCAGCAGCTTACGTGGAGGGGTCAATCAGCCCCAGCATTTT
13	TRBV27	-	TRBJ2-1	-	CASSLSGANEQFF	TGTGCCAGCAGTTTATCGGGTGCAAATGAGCAGTTCTTC
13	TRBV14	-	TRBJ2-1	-	CASSGAPYSEQFF	TGTGCCAGCAGCGGGGCCCCTTACAGTGAGCAGTTCTTC
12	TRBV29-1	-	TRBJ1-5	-	CSVGVRRRPQHF	TGCAGCGTTGGGGTCAGGAGGAGGCCCCAGCATTTT
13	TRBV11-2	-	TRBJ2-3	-	CASSDLGGEAQYF	TGTGCCAGCAGCGACTTGGGGGGTGAAGCGCAGTATTTT
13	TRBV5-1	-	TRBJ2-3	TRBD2	CASASGGSDTQYF	TGCGCCAGCGCCTCGGGAGGTTCAGATACGCAGTATTTT
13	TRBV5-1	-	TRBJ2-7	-	CASSLTRGYEQYF	TGCGCCAGCAGCTTGACTAGGGGCTACGAGCAGTACTTC
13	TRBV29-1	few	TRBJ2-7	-	CSVVYPNAYEQYF	TGCAGCGTTGTTTACCCTAACGCCTACGAGCAGTACTTC
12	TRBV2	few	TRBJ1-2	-	CASRDRTHGYTF	TGTGCCAGCCGTGACAGGACCCATGGCTACACCTTC
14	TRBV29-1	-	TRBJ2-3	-	CSGGPSRGTDTQYF	TGCAGCGGAGGTCCCTCGCGGGGCACAGATACGCAGTATTTT
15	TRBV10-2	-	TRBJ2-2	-	CASSEPDVNTGELFF	TGCGCCAGCAGTGAGCCGGATGTGAACACCGGGGAGCTGTTTTTT
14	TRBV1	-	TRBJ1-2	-	CTRARGSRGYGYTF	TGCACCAGGGCTCGGGGCTCGAGGGGCTATGGCTACACCTTC
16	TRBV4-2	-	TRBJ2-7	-	CASSPSPGRALREQYF	TGTGCCAGCAGCCCCTCCCCCGGCAGGGCACTACGCGAGCAGTACTTC
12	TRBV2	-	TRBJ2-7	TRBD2	CASSGGNYEQYF	TGTGCCAGCAGCGGGGGGAACTACGAGCAGTACTTC